The clone carrying this TCR beta chain was seen a handful of times. The antigen is unknown. The data derive from a study of CD8 T cells in ankylosing spondylitis. Regarding the study as a whole: Both synovial fluid and blood in reactive arthritis had previously been reported to carry some motif variants. Clones linked to disease were reported to show significant enrichment in matched ankylosing spondylitis synovial fluid. What appeared characteristic of ankylosing spondylitis blood was a TCR beta motif of under 10 highly homologous variants.

TCRdb reprocessed the 5' RACE reads with MiXCR, giving one entry per CDR3 protein. Of fewer than 500,000 distinct CDR3 sequences detected, around 24% appear once; the ten largest clones hold 15% to 20%. Sequencing input: blood, either unsorted or a sorted T cell fraction (not recorded which). The clonotype was recovered from a male donor with ankylosing spondylitis.

CDR3 sequence reads: CASSLVGYGTDTQYF. CDR3 nucleotides: TGCGCCAGCAGCTTGGTAGGATATGGCACAGATACGCAGTATTTT. This rearrangement joins TRBV5-1 to TRBJ2-3, with unresolved D. The CDR3 runs to 15 residues. Germline assignment: CDR1 SGHRS and CDR2 YFSETQ. Deletions cut 0 bases from V and 1 base from J, with 9 bases between.